This is a list of T cell receptor beta chains from one sample in a study of blood T cell repertoires in COVID-19. Method: immunoSEQ multiplex PCR; TCRdb's copy keeps in-frame clones and lacks some. The sample yields a few hundred thousand clones, around 89% seen once. The specimen was peripheral blood. All receptors derive from a woman aged 60-75 years with COVID-19, enrolled during active disease. The CDR3 runs from the conserved cysteine through the conserved F or W. Fields, in order: CDR3 DNA, CDR3 protein, J gene, clone size, CDR3 length, V gene, D gene. D genes are given only for firm matches. Not all rows give a size; the values are once, few, many and, for expanded clones, a class.

TGTGCCAGCAGCCAAGTGGACAGGGTGAGAGGCTACACCTTC,CASSQVDRVRGYTF,TRBJ1-2,-,14,TRBV3-1/TRBV3-2,TRBD1
TGTGCCATCAGGACGGACAGGGAGGGTGAAAAACTGTTTTTT,CAIRTDREGEKLFF,TRBJ1-4,-,14,TRBV10-3,TRBD1
TGTGCCAGTCGGGACAGGGGCAAAAACATTCAGTACTTC,CASRDRGKNIQYF,TRBJ2-4,-,13,TRBV19,TRBD1
TGTGCCAGCAGCTTTGTTCTCGGGAACACTGAAGCTTTCTTT,CASSFVLGNTEAFF,TRBJ1-1,-,14,TRBV12-1,-
TGTGCCAGCAGCCCCCTTTGGACTAGCGGGGCTTCGTACCAAGAGACCCAGTACTTC,CASSPLWTSGASYQETQYF,TRBJ2-5,-,19,TRBV3-1/TRBV3-2,TRBD2
TGTGCCAGCAGTTACACGCGGGACTATGGCTACACCTTC,CASSYTRDYGYTF,TRBJ1-2,-,13,TRBV6-2/TRBV6-3,-
TGTGCCAGCAGTGACATGGTGACAGGGCTCTATGGCTACACCTTC,CASSDMVTGLYGYTF,TRBJ1-2,-,15,TRBV2,TRBD1
TGTGCCAGCAGCCAAGGCACCCCCAGGGGCTACACCTTC,CASSQGTPRGYTF,TRBJ1-2,-,13,TRBV3-1/TRBV3-2,-
TGTGCCAGCAGCCCCCGAGGGCGGGGAGCTAATTCACCCCTCCACTTT,CASSPRGRGANSPLHF,TRBJ1-6,-,16,TRBV7-2,-
TGTGCCAGCAGCACGACATCTAGCGGGGGTTCCTACAATGAGCAGTTCTTC,CASSTTSSGGSYNEQFF,TRBJ2-1,-,17,TRBV3-1/TRBV3-2,TRBD2
TGTGCCAGCAGCTTAGTGACAGGGATGAAGGATACGCAGTATTTT,CASSLVTGMKDTQYF,TRBJ2-3,-,15,TRBV7-9,TRBD1
TGTGCCAGTAGTATGTCACTAGCGGGGGGGAATGAGCAGTTCTTC,CASSMSLAGGNEQFF,TRBJ2-1,-,15,TRBV19,TRBD2
TGTGCCAGCAGCCCCGAACTTGGAAACACCATATATTTT,CASSPELGNTIYF,TRBJ1-3,few,13,TRBV4-2,-
TGTGCCAGTAGTATGGGGAGTTATAGCAATCAGCCCCAGCATTTT,CASSMGSYSNQPQHF,TRBJ1-5,once,15,TRBV19,-
TGTGCCAGCAGCTTAGACAGGGATTTATCACCCCTCCACTTT,CASSLDRDLSPLHF,TRBJ1-6,-,14,TRBV7-3,TRBD1
TGTGCCAGCAGCAATCGACTCCCGGGTCGTGGCTACACCTTC,CASSNRLPGRGYTF,TRBJ1-2,-,14,TRBV5-4,-
TGTGCCAGCAGTGATCGGGGGGCGAGGGTCAATCAGCCCCAGCATTTT,CASSDRGARVNQPQHF,TRBJ1-5,-,16,TRBV2,-
TGCGCCAGCAGCCCAGGGGTTGCCACAGATACGCAGTATTTT,CASSPGVATDTQYF,TRBJ2-3,-,14,TRBV5-1,-
TGTGCCAGCAGCCCCCCTAGCGGGGGCACCGGGGAGCTGTTTTTT,CASSPPSGGTGELFF,TRBJ2-2,-,15,TRBV7-3,TRBD2
TGTGCCAGCAGCCAAGGAACGAAGACAGGGATAATGGCTTTCTTT,CASSQGTKTGIMAFF,TRBJ1-1,-,15,TRBV4-2,TRBD1
TGTGCCAGTAGTGTTCGAGCGCCGGGACTAAGGACTGAAGCTTTCTTT,CASSVRAPGLRTEAFF,TRBJ1-1,-,16,TRBV19,-
TGTGCCAGCAACCCATGGGTGGAGGGGCTCGAGCAGTACTTC,CASNPWVEGLEQYF,TRBJ2-7,-,14,TRBV7-2,-
TGTGCCAGCAGCCAAGATCGAGGGGGAAGAGTGCAGTACTTC,CASSQDRGGRVQYF,TRBJ2-7,-,14,TRBV4-2,-
TGTGCCAGCAGCCCGAACATGAACACTGAAGCTTTCTTT,CASSPNMNTEAFF,TRBJ1-1,once,13,TRBV5-4,-
TGTGCCAGCAGCTTGGGGCAGCCCGATCAGCCCCAGCATTTT,CASSLGQPDQPQHF,TRBJ1-5,-,14,TRBV7-9,-
TGTGCCAGCAGCCAAGCGCCCGCACTCGGCACAGATACGCAGTATTTT,CASSQAPALGTDTQYF,TRBJ2-3,-,16,TRBV3-1/TRBV3-2,-
TGTGCCAGCAGCTGGTCGGCAGATACGCAGTATTTT,CASSWSADTQYF,TRBJ2-3,-,12,TRBV7-2,-
TGTGCCAGCCAGACACAACAGGGGGACGAGCAGTACTTC,CASQTQQGDEQYF,TRBJ2-7,-,13,TRBV12-3/TRBV12-4,TRBD1
TGTGCCAGCAGCCAAAGGGAGAAAGAGACCCAGTACTTC,CASSQREKETQYF,TRBJ2-5,-,13,TRBV14,-
TGCGCCAGCAGCTTAACAGGGACAGGAACGGGCACTGAAGCTTTCTTT,CASSLTGTGTGTEAFF,TRBJ1-1,-,16,TRBV5-1,TRBD1
TGTGCCAGCTCGCCAGACAGGTCCGGAAACACCATATATTTT,CASSPDRSGNTIYF,TRBJ1-3,-,14,TRBV18,-
TGTGCCAGCAGTAGACAGGGGGCGCATTCGGACATTCAGTACTTC,CASSRQGAHSDIQYF,TRBJ2-4,-,15,TRBV6-5,TRBD1
TGTGCCAGCAGCGTAGACGGTCTAGCGGGGTACAATGAGCAGTTCTTC,CASSVDGLAGYNEQFF,TRBJ2-1,-,16,TRBV9,TRBD2
TGTGCCAGCAGCTCTTGGACAGGGGCCGCAACTAATGAAAAACTGTTTTTT,CASSSWTGAATNEKLFF,TRBJ1-4,-,17,TRBV11-2,TRBD1
TGTGCCAGTGCTACAGGGTGGACTGAAGCTTTCTTT,CASATGWTEAFF,TRBJ1-1,-,12,TRBV19,-
TGTGCCAGCAGCCCAGATGGGACAGTAGGTCAGCCCCAGCATTTT,CASSPDGTVGQPQHF,TRBJ1-5,-,15,TRBV5-5,TRBD1
TGCGCCAGCAGCTTGATGGGCAGGGGAAATGGCTACACCTTC,CASSLMGRGNGYTF,TRBJ1-2,-,14,TRBV5-1,-
TGCGCCAGCAGCGAGGCCTCCCAGGGGAATCAGCCCCAGCATTTT,CASSEASQGNQPQHF,TRBJ1-5,-,15,TRBV10-2,-
TGCGCCAGCAGCTTGGAAACAGGGAACACTGAAGCTTTCTTT,CASSLETGNTEAFF,TRBJ1-1,-,14,TRBV5-1,-
TGTGCCTGGAGTAGCAGCGATGAAAAACTGTTTTTT,CAWSSSDEKLFF,TRBJ1-4,-,12,TRBV30,-
TGTGCCAGCAGCTTAGGGGCACGGGAGTCTAACTATGGCTACACCTTC,CASSLGARESNYGYTF,TRBJ1-2,-,16,TRBV7-2,-
TGTGCCAGCAGCTTAGAAGCGGGGGGGAGCTCCTACAATGAGCAGTTCTTC,CASSLEAGGSSYNEQFF,TRBJ2-1,-,17,TRBV7-9,TRBD2
TGTGCCAGCAGCGTAGATAGCGGAAACTACGAGCAGTACTTC,CASSVDSGNYEQYF,TRBJ2-7,-,14,TRBV9,-
TGTGCCAGCAGCCAAGAGGGGGGGAGGACCGGGGAGCTGTTTTTT,CASSQEGGRTGELFF,TRBJ2-2,-,15,TRBV4-2,TRBD2
TGTGCCAGCAATGCAGGGAACACCGGGGAGCTGTTTTTT,CASNAGNTGELFF,TRBJ2-2,-,13,TRBV25-1,-